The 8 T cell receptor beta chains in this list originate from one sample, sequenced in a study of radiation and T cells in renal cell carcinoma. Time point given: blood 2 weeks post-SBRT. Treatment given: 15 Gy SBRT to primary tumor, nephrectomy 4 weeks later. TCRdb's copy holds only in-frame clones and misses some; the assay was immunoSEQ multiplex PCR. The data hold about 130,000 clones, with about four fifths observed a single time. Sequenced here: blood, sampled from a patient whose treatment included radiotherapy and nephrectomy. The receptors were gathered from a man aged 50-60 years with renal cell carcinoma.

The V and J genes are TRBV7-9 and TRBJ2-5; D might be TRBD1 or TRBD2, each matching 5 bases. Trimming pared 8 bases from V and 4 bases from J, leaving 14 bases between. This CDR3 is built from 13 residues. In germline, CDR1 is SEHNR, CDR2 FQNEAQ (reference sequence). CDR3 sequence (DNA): TGTGCCAGCTCACCGGGACGAATAGAGACCCAGTACTTC. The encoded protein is CASSPGRIETQYF.

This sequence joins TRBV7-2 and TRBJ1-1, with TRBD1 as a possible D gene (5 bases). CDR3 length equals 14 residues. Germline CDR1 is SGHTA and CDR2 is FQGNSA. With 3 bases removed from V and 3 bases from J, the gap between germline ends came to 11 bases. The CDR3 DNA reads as TGTGCCAGCAGCTTTAGCCCCAGGGACACTGAAGCTTTCTTT. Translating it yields CASSFSPRDTEAFF.

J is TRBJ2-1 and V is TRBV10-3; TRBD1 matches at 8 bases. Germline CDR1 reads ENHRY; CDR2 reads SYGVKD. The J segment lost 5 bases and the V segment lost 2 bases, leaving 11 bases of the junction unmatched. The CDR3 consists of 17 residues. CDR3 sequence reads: CAISEGDGQGDNNEQFF. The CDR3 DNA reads TGTGCCATCAGTGAGGGGGATGGACAGGGAGATAACAATGAGCAGTTCTTC.

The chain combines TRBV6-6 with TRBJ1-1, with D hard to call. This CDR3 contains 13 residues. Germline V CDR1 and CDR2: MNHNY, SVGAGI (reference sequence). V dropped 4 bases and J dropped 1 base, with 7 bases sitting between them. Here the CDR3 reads CASSSYKNTEAFF. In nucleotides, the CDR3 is TGTGCCAGCAGTTCGTATAAGAACACTGAAGCTTTCTTT.

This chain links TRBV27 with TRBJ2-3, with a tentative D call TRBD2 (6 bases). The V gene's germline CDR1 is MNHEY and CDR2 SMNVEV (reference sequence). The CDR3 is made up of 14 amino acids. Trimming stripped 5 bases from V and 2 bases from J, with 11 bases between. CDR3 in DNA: TGTGCCAGCAGTCAGTGGACTAACACAGATACGCAGTATTTT. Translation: CASSQWTNTDTQYF.

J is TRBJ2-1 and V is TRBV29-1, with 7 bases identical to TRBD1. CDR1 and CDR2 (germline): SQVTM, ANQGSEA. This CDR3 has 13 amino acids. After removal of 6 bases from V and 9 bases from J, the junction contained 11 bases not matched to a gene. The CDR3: CSVAGGELSEQFF. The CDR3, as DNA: TGCAGCGTAGCAGGGGGTGAATTAAGTGAGCAGTTCTTC.

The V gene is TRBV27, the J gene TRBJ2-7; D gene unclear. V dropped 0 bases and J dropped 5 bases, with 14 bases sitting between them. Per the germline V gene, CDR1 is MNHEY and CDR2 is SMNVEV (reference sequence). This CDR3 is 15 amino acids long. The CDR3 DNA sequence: TGTGCCAGCAGTTTATCCCTTGCCCCGGGTCACGAGCAGTACTTC. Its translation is CASSLSLAPGHEQYF.

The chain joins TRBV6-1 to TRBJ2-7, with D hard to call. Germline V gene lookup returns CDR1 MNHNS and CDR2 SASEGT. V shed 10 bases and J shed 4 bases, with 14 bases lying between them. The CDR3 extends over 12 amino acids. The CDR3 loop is CAILQGEYEQYF. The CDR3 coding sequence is TGTGCCATCCTTCAAGGAGAATACGAGCAGTACTTC.